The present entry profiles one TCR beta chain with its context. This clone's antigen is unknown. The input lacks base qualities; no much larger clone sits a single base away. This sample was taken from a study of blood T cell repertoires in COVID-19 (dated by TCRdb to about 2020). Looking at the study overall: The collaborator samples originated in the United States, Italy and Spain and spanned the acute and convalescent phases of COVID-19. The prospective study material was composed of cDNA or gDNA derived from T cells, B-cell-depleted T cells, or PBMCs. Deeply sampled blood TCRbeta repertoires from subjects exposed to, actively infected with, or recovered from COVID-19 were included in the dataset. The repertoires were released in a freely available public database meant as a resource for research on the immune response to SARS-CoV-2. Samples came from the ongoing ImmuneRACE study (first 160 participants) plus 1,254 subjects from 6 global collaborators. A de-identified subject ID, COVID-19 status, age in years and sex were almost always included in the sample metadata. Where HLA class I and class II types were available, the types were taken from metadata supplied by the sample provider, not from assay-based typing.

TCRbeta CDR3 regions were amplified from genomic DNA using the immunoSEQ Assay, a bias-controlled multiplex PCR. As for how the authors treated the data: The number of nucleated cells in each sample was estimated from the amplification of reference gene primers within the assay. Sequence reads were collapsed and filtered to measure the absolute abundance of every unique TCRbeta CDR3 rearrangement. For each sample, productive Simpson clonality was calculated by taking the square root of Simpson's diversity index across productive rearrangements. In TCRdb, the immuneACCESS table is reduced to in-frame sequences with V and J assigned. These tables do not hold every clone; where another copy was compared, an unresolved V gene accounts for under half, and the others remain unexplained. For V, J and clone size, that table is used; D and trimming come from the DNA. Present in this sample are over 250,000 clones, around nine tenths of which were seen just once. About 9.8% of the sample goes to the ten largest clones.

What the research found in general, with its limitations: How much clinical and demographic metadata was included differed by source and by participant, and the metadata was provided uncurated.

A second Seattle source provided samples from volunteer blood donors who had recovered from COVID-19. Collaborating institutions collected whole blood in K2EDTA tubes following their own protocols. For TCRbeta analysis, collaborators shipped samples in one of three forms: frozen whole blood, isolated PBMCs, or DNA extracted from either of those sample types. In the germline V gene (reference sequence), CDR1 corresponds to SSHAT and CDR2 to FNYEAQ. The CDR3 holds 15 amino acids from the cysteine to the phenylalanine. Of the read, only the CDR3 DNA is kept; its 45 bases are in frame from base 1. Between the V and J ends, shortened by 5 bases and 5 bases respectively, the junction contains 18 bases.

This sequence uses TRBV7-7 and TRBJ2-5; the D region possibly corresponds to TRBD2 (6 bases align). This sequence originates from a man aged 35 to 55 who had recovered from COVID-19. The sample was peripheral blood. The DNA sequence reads TGTGCCAGCAGCCCAACCGGGGGAGGAGGCGAGACCCAGTACTTC. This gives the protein CASSPTGGGGETQYF.